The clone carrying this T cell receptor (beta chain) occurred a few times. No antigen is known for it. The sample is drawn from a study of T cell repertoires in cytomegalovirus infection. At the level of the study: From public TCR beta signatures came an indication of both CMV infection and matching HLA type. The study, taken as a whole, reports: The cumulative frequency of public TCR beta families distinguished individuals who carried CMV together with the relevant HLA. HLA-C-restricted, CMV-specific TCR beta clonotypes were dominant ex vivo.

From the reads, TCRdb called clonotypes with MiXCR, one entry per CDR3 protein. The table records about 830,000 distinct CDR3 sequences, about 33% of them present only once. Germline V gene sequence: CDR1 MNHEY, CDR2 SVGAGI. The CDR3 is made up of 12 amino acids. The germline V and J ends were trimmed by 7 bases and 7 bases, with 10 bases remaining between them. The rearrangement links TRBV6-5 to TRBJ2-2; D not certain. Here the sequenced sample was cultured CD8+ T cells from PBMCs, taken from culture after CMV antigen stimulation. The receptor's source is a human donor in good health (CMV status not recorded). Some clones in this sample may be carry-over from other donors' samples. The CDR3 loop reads CASTDSGGELFF. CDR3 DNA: TGTGCCAGCACCGACTCGGGCGGGGAGCTGTTTTTT.